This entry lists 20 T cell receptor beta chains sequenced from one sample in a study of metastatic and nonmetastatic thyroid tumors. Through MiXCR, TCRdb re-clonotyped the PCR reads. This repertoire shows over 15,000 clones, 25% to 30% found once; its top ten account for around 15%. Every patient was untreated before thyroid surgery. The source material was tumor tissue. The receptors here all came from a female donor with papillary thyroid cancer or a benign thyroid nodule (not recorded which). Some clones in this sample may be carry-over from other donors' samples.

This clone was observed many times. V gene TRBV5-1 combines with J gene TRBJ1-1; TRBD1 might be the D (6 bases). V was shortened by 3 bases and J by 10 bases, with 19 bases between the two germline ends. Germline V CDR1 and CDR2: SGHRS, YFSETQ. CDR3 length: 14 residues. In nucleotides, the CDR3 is TGCGCCAGCAGCTCCTACAGGGTAGGATTGTTAGCTTTCTTT. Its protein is CASSSYRVGLLAFF.

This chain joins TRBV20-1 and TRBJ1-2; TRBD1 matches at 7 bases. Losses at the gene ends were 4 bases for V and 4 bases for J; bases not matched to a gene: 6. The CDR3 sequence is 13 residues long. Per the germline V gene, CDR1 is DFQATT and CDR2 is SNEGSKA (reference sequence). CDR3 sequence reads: CSATDRKFYGYTF. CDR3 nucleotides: TGCAGTGCTACGGACAGGAAGTTCTATGGCTACACCTTC.

The CDR3 DNA reads as TGTGCCAGTAGTATAACCGGGACAGGGGGAAACATATGGTTCTTC. As protein: CASSITGTGGNIWFF. J is TRBJ2-1 and V is TRBV19, with 11 nucleotides matching TRBD1. The germline gives CDR1 LNHDA, CDR2 SQIVND (reference sequence). The CDR3 contains 15 residues. Unmatched junction bases numbered 12, after V lost 2 bases and J lost 15 bases.

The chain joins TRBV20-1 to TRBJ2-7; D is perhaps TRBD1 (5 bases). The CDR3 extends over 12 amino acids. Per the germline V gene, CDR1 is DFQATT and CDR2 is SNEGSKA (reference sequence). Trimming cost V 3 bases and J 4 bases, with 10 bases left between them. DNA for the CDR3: TGCAGTGCTAGCCAGGGTGTATACGAGCAGTACTTC. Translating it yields CSASQGVYEQYF.

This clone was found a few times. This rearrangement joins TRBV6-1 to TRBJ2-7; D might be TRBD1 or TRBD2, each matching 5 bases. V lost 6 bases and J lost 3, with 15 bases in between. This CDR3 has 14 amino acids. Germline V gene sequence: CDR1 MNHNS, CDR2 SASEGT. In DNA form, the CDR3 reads TGTGCCAGCAGCTCCGGGACGGTCTTCTACGAGCAGTACTTC. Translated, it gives CASSSGTVFYEQYF.

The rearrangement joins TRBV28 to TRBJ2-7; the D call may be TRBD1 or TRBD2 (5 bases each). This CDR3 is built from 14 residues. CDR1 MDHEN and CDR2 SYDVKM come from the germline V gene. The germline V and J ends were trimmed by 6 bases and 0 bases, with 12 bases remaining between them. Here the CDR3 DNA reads TGTGCCAGCAGAGGGACGGGGAGCTCCTACGAGCAGTACTTC. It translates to CASRGTGSSYEQYF. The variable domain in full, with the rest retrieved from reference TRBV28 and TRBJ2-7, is DVKVTQSSRYLVKRTGEKVFLECVQDMDHENMFWYRQDPGLGLRLIYFSYDVKMKEKGDIPEGYSVSREKKERFSLILESASTNQTSMYLCASRGTGSSYEQYFGPGTRLTVT.

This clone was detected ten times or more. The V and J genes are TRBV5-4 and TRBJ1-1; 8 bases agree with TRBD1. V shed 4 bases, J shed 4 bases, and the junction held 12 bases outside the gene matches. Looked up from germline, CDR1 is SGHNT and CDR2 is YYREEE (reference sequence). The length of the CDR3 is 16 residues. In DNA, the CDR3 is TGTGCCAGCAGCCCGTGGCAGGGGGCAGTTTTCACTGAAGCTTTCTTT. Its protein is CASSPWQGAVFTEAFF. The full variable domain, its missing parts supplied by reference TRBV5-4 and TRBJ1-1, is ETGVTQSPTHLIKTRGQQVTLRCSSQSGHNTVSWYQQALGQGPQFIFQYYREEENGRGNFPPRFSGLQFPNYSSELNVNALELDDSALYLCASSPWQGAVFTEAFFGQGTRLTVV.

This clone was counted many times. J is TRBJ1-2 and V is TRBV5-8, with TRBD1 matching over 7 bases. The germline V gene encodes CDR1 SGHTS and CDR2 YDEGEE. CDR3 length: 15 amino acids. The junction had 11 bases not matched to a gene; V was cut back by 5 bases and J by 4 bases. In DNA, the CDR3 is TGTGCCAGCAGTTTGACAGGGATTGGCGGCTATGGCTACACCTTC. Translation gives CASSLTGIGGYGYTF. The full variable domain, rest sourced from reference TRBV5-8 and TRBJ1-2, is EAGVTQSPTHLIKTRGQQATLRCSPISGHTSVYWYQQALGLGLQFLLWYDEGEERNRGNFPPRFSGRQFPNYSSELNVNALELEDSALYLCASSLTGIGGYGYTFGSGTRLTVV.

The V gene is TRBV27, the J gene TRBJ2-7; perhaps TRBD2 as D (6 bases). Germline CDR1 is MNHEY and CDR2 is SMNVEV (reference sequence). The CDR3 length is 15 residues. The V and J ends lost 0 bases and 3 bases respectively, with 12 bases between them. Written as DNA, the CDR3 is TGTGCCAGCAGTTTATCCACCGGAGGGCTCTACGAGCAGTACTTC. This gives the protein CASSLSTGGLYEQYF.

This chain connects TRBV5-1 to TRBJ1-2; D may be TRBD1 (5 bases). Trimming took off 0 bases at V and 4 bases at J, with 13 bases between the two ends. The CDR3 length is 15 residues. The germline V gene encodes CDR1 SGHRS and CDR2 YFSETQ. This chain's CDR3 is CASSLDSWTCYGYTF. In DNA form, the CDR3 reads TGCGCCAGCAGCTTGGATTCCTGGACATGCTATGGCTACACCTTC.

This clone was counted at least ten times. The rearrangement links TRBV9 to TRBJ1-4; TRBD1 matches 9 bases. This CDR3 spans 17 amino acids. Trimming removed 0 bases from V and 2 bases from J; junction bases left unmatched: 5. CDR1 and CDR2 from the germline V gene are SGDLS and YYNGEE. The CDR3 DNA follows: TGTGCCAGCAGCGTAGGGTGGACAGGGGTGACTAATGAAAAACTGTTTTTT. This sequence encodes CASSVGWTGVTNEKLFF. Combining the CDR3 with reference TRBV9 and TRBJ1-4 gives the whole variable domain DSGVTQTPKHLITATGQRVTLRCSPRSGDLSVYWYQQSLDQGLQFLIQYYNGEERAKGNILERFSAQQFPDLHSELNLSSLELGDSALYFCASSVGWTGVTNEKLFFGSGTQLSVL.

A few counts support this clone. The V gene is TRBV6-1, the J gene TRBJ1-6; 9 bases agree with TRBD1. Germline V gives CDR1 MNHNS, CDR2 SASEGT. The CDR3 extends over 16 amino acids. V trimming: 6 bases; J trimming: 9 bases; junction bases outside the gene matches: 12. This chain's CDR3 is CASRRKGQGISSPLHF. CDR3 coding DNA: TGTGCCAGCAGACGCAAGGGACAGGGTATCAGTTCACCCCTCCACTTT.

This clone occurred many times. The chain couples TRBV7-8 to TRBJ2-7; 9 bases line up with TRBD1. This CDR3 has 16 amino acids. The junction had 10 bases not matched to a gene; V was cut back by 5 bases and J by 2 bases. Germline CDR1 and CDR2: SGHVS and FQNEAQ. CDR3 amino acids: CASSLYRGLTAYEQYF. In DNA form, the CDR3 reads TGTGCCAGCAGCCTATACAGGGGGCTAACCGCCTACGAGCAGTACTTC.

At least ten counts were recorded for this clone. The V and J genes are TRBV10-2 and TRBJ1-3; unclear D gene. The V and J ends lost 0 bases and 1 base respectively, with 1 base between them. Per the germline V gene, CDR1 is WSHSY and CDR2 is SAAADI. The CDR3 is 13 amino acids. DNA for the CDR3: TGCGCCAGCAGTGAGTCTTCTGGAAACACCATATATTTT. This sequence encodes CASSESSGNTIYF.

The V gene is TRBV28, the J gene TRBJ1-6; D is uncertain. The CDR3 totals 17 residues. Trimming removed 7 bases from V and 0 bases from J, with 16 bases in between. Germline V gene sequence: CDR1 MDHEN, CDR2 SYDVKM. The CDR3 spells CASTTYRRSSYNSPLHF. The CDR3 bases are TGTGCCAGCACCACATATCGGAGGAGCTCCTATAATTCACCCCTCCACTTT.

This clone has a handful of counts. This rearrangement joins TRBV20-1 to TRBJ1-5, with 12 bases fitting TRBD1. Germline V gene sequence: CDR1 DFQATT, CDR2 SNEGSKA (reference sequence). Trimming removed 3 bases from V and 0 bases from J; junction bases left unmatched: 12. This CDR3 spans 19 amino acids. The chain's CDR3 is CSARGAGTGGLYSNQPQHF. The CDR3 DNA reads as TGCAGTGCTAGGGGGGCCGGGACAGGGGGCCTCTATAGCAATCAGCCCCAGCATTTT.

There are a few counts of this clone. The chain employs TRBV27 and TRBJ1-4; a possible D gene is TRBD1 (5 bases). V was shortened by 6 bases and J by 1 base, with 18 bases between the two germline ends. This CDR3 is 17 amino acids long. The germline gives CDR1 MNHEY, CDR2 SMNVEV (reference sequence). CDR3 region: CASSPTPRGLTNEKLFF. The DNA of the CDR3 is TGTGCCAGCAGCCCTACCCCCCGGGGACTAACTAATGAAAAACTGTTTTTT.

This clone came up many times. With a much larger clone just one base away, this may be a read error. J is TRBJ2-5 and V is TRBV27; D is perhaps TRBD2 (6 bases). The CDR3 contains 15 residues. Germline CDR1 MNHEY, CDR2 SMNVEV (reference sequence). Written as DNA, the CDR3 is TGTGCCAGCAGTTTATCGGGGGGTCGCCAAGGGACCCAGTACTTC. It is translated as CASSLSGGRQGTQYF.

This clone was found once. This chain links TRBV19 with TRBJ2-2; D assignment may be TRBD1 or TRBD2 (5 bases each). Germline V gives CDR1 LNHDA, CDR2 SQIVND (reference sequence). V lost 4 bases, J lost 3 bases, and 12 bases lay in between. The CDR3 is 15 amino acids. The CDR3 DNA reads TGTGCCAGTAGTAAGCCGGGACCTTACACCGGGGAGCTGTTTTTT. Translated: CASSKPGPYTGELFF.

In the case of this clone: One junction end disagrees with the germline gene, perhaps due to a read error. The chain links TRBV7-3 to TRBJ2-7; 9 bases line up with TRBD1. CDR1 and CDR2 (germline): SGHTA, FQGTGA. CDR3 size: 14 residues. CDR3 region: CASSLGGQGHEQYF. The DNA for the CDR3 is TGTGCTAGCAGCTTGGGGGGACAGGGCCACGAGCAGTACTTC.